This TCR beta chain was captured by sequencing in a study of circulating and synovial CD4+ cells in juvenile arthritis. The assay was immunoSEQ multiplex PCR, and TCRdb's table has in-frame clones only and misses some. In the table there are fewer than 35,000 clones, over 95% of which are singletons. Losses at the gene ends were 5 bases for V and 3 bases for J; bases not matched to a gene: 6. Germline assignment: CDR1 SGHTA and CDR2 FQGTGA. The CDR3 contains 16 residues. The receptor was isolated from a human donor with juvenile idiopathic arthritis. Material for sequencing was CD4+ T cells from blood. The chain employs TRBV7-3 and TRBJ2-3, with 12 bases that match TRBD2. The CDR3 coding sequence is TGTGCCAGCAGCCCGCTAGCGGGGGGGCTTACAGATACGCAGTATTTT. Residues: CASSPLAGGLTDTQYF.